The clone carrying this T cell receptor (beta chain) came up many times. Germline V gene data show CDR1 as SGHTA and CDR2 as FQGNSA. Trimming left V 3 bases short and J 7 bases short, with 10 bases between. The CDR3 runs to 13 residues. This entry belongs to a study of T cell repertoires in cytomegalovirus infection. TCRdb reprocessed the reads via MiXCR and lists one record per CDR3 protein. In the table there are roughly 300,000 distinct CDR3 sequences, roughly 25% of which are singletons. The chain carries TRBV7-2 and TRBJ2-1; D may be TRBD2 (6 bases). The receptor was derived from a human donor in good health (CMV status not recorded). Some clones in this sample may be carry-over from other donors' samples. Material for sequencing was PBMCs. CDR3 region: CASSFGTLNEQFF. The CDR3 bases are TGTGCCAGCAGCTTCGGGACTTTGAATGAGCAGTTCTTC.